Shown below are 24 T cell receptor beta chains from a single sample sequenced in a study of molecular identifiers for immune sequencing clone quantification. TCRdb reanalysed the PCR reads using MiXCR and keeps one entry per CDR3 protein. The sample consists of more than 450,000 distinct CDR3 sequences, over 20% of them appearing once. Sequencing used naive CD8+ T cells from blood, with Jurkat cell RNA spiked in. Subset in this sample: FACS-sorted CD8+CD4-CCR7+CD45RA+ naive T cells. These receptors were collected from a human donor in good health. Some libraries in this study had Jurkat cell RNA spiked in.

This clonotype was counted between two and nine times. This chain links TRBV4-2 with TRBJ2-1; 11 nucleotides agree with TRBD2. V was clipped by 1 base and J by 9 bases; unmatched bases: 5. The CDR3 has 15 residues. CDR1 LGHNA and CDR2 YNFKEQ come from the germline V gene. In DNA form, the CDR3 reads TGTGCCAGCAGCCAAGTGTTACTAGCGGGAGTTGAGCAGTTCTTC. Amino acids: CASSQVLLAGVEQFF.

The rearrangement joins TRBV21-1 to TRBJ1-1; TRBD1, as called in the table, went unchecked against the DNA. TRBV21-1 corresponds to a pseudogene. CDR3 length: 17 amino acids. CDR3 bases: TGTGCCAGCAGCAAAGCGAGTAAGGGACAGGGGGCCACTGAAGCTTTCTTT. Encoded protein: CASSKASKGQGATEAFF.

This clonotype was recorded a few times. CDR3 nucleotides: TGTGCCAGCAGCTCACGGGTGGTCTACGAGCAGTACTTC. Translation gives CASSSRVVYEQYF. This chain connects TRBV11-2 to TRBJ2-7; D is undetermined. Looked up from germline, CDR1 is SGHAT and CDR2 is FQNNGV. Trimming removed 4 bases at V and 3 bases at J, with 10 bases between. The CDR3 extends over 13 amino acids.

This clonotype has a count of ten or more. This chain joins TRBV4-2 and TRBJ2-7; 10 bases line up with TRBD2. In germline, CDR1 is LGHNA, CDR2 YNFKEQ. The CDR3 has 16 residues. The J segment lost 3 bases and the V segment lost 0 bases, leaving 5 bases of the junction unmatched. CDR3 bases: TGTGCCAGCAGCCAAGAAGATACTAGCGGGATCTACGAGCAGTACTTC. Its translation is CASSQEDTSGIYEQYF.

To note about this clonotype: Germline and junction disagree at one end, which may indicate a read error. The chain links TRBV12-3 or TRBV12-4 to TRBJ2-2; D possibly matches TRBD1 or TRBD2 (5 bases each). This CDR3 is 17 amino acids long. The CDR3 sequence is CASSLVPGSENTRELFF. CDR3 bases: TGTGCCAGCAGTTTAGTACCAGGGAGCGAAAACACCAGGGAGCTGTTTTTT.

This clonotype was counted ten times or more. The gene calls are TRBV5-1 and TRBJ2-5; D could derive from TRBD1 or TRBD2 (7 bases each). Germline assignment: CDR1 SGHRS and CDR2 YFSETQ. The V end lost 5 bases, the J end lost 2 bases, and 22 bases lay between the germline ends. This CDR3 has 17 amino acids. CDR3 loop: CASSSGRGPPIQETQYF. DNA for the CDR3: TGCGCCAGCAGTTCTGGGAGGGGGCCACCTATACAAGAGACCCAGTACTTC. The whole variable domain, remainder taken from reference TRBV5-1 and TRBJ2-5, is KAGVTQTPRYLIKTRGQQVTLSCSPISGHRSVSWYQQTPGQGLQFLFEYFSETQRNKGNFPGRFSGRQFSNSRSEMNVSTLELGDSALYLCASSSGRGPPIQETQYFGPGTRLLVL.

Regarding this clonotype: A read error may be the cause here, since a much bigger clone is one base away. The V gene is TRBV27, the J gene TRBJ1-6; D gene ambiguous. This CDR3 comprises 14 residues. Germline CDR1 reads MNHEY; CDR2 reads SMNVEV (reference sequence). CDR3 region: CASTRSSYSSPLHF. CDR3 DNA: TGTGCCAGCACGCGGAGCTCCTATAGTTCACCCCTCCACTTT.

In this sample, this clonotype turned up a few times. This chain uses TRBV4-1 with TRBJ2-3; weak D call: TRBD1 (5 bases). V lost 4 bases to trimming and J lost 6 bases, with 8 bases between them. CDR3 size: 12 residues. Germline CDR1 MGHRA, CDR2 YSYEKL. This CDR3 reads CASSLRQDTQYF. CDR3 nucleotide sequence: TGCGCCAGCAGCCTTAGACAGGATACGCAGTATTTT.

V and J are TRBV7-6 and TRBJ2-7; no clear D. The CDR3 sequence is 12 residues long. Germline V CDR1 and CDR2: SGHVS, FNYEAQ. V was clipped by 5 bases and J by 6 bases, with 11 bases between them. CDR3 sequence reads: CASSPVGVEQYF. CDR3 DNA sequence: TGTGCCAGCAGCCCCGTTGGGGTCGAGCAGTACTTC.

This clonotype was found many times. This clone may be a read error of a much larger clone one base away. The rearrangement uses TRBV6-5 and TRBJ1-1, with D perhaps TRBD1 (5 bases). The CDR3 loop spans 12 amino acids. CDR1 and CDR2 from the germline V gene are MNHEY and SVGAGI. Trimming cost V 2 bases and J 7 bases, with 8 bases left between them. CDR3 protein: CASSYGGIEAFF. CDR3 nucleotide sequence: TGTGCCAGCAGTTACGGGGGGATTGAAGCTTTCTTT.

In regard to this clonotype: This may be a read error, as it is one base from a much larger clone. The chain has TRBV12-3 or TRBV12-4 and TRBJ2-3; D gene unclear. The germline V and J ends were trimmed by 5 bases and 11 bases, with 17 bases remaining between them. This CDR3 has 13 amino acids. In nucleotides, the CDR3 is TGTGCCAGCAGTATCCTGCCACAGATTGGGCAGTATTTT. The encoded protein is CASSILPQIGQYF.

In the case of this clonotype: A much larger clonotype is one base distant, so this may be a read error. The V call is TRBV7-9, the J call TRBJ2-3; D perhaps matches TRBD2 (5 bases). The CDR3 runs to 15 residues. Per the germline V gene, CDR1 is SEHNR and CDR2 is FQNEAQ (reference sequence). Trimming took 2 bases from V and 4 from J, leaving 13 bases between them. Written as DNA, the CDR3 is TGTGCCAGCAGCTTAAGCGAGAGGGCCGCAGATACGCAGTATTTT. This gives the protein CASSLSERAADTQYF.

There are a few counts of this clonotype. V and J are TRBV4-1 and TRBJ1-1; D is uncertain. V dropped 4 bases and J dropped 2 bases, with 17 bases sitting between them. The length of the CDR3 is 16 residues. Germline CDR1 is MGHRA and CDR2 is YSYEKL. In nucleotides, the CDR3 is TGCGCCAGCAGCCCAGGACCTCGCCTCACAAACACTGAAGCTTTCTTT. Translated, it gives CASSPGPRLTNTEAFF.

This clonotype was detected ten times or more. The rearrangement joins TRBV6-5 to TRBJ2-3; TRBD1 might be the D (6 bases). Germline V gene lookup returns CDR1 MNHEY and CDR2 SVGAGI. The CDR3 loop spans 15 amino acids. The V and J ends lost 6 bases and 1 base respectively, with 14 bases between them. In DNA form, the CDR3 reads TGTGCCAGCAGGCTAGGGGGTCGGGGCACAGATACGCAGTATTTT. As protein: CASRLGGRGTDTQYF.

This clonotype was observed many times. The chain employs TRBV6-5 and TRBJ2-7, with 8 bases aligning to TRBD1. In germline, CDR1 is MNHEY, CDR2 SVGAGI. Losses at the gene ends were 4 bases for V and 6 bases for J; bases not matched to a gene: 5. The CDR3 is made up of 13 amino acids. CDR3 loop: CASSFQGAVEQYF. CDR3 coding DNA: TGTGCCAGCAGTTTCCAGGGGGCAGTCGAGCAGTACTTC.

This clonotype was seen only a few times. V usage is TRBV30 and J usage is TRBJ2-5; a possible D gene is TRBD1 (6 bases). The CDR3 covers 14 residues. The germline gives CDR1 GTSNPN, CDR2 SVGIG (reference sequence). Trimming pared 3 bases from V and 4 bases from J, leaving 15 bases between. CDR3 residues: CAWSAYMGAETQYF. CDR3 bases: TGTGCCTGGAGCGCCTATATGGGGGCAGAGACCCAGTACTTC.

The V call is TRBV20-1, the J call TRBJ2-7; 13 nucleotides align to TRBD2. J gave up 2 bases and V 1 base, and 11 bases lay outside the gene matches. This CDR3 comprises 18 residues. Germline loops: CDR1 DFQATT, CDR2 SNEGSKA (reference sequence). The DNA of the CDR3 is TGCAGTGCTAGAGGATTTGGACTAGCGGGAGCACAAGCCTACGAGCAGTACTTC. This sequence encodes CSARGFGLAGAQAYEQYF.

About this clonotype itself: With a much larger clone just one base away, this may be a read error. This sequence joins TRBV19 and TRBJ2-1; D unclear. Germline V gene data show CDR1 as LNHDA and CDR2 as SQIVND (reference sequence). This CDR3 is built from 14 residues. V was pared by 2 bases and J by 6 bases, with 11 bases between. Here the CDR3 DNA reads TGTGCCAGTAGTATAAGGGCGAGATCCAATGAGCAGTTCTTC. Protein product: CASSIRARSNEQFF.

Of note for this clonotype: A much larger clone differs from this one at a single base, so this may be a read error. The CDR3 end shows no conserved phenylalanine or tryptophan, and so a read error is likely. CDR3 coding DNA: TGTGCCAGCAGTTTCGGCAGGGTCCTCTACGAGCAGTACTCC. Protein product: CASSFGRVLYEQYS. The rearrangement uses TRBV28 and TRBJ2-7, with D possibly TRBD1 on 5 matching bases. Trimming took off 3 bases at V and 3 bases at J, with 12 bases between the two ends. The CDR3 has 14 amino acids. Germline-derived CDR1 and CDR2 are MDHEN and SYDVKM.

V and J are TRBV5-5 and TRBJ2-2; D gene ambiguous. The V gene lost 5 bases and the J gene lost 3 bases, with 11 bases spanning the gap. The CDR3 spans 14 residues. Germline-derived CDR1 and CDR2 are SGHKS and YYEKEE (reference sequence). The CDR3 is CASRRLADTGELFF. Written as DNA, the CDR3 is TGTGCCAGCAGGAGACTCGCGGACACCGGGGAGCTGTTTTTT.

This clonotype was counted between two and nine times. This chain links TRBV19 with TRBJ1-2; D ambiguous. CDR1 LNHDA and CDR2 SQIVND come from the germline V gene (reference sequence). The CDR3 runs 15 residues. The germline V and J ends were trimmed by 2 bases and 2 bases, with 12 bases remaining between them. CDR3 in amino acids: CASSIRPDANYGYTF. The CDR3 DNA reads TGTGCCAGTAGTATACGGCCAGACGCAAACTATGGCTACACCTTC.

Concerning this clonotype itself: A much larger clone lies a single base off, so this may be a read error. Likely a read error: the CDR3 ends without its conserved phenylalanine or tryptophan. The rearrangement uses TRBV7-2 and TRBJ2-7, with 9 bases aligning to TRBD1. Germline V gene data show CDR1 as SGHTA and CDR2 as FQGNSA. V shed 6 bases, J shed 7 bases, and the junction held 16 bases outside the gene matches. The CDR3 has 16 amino acids. The CDR3, as DNA: TGTGCCAGCAGGAGGACAGGGGAGCCCTTCTCTCGGGAGCAGTACCTC. Translated, it gives CASRRTGEPFSREQYL.

This clonotype was picked up many times. The chain carries TRBV7-9 and TRBJ2-3; 10 bases fit TRBD1. Germline V CDR1 and CDR2: SEHNR, FQNEAQ (reference sequence). This CDR3 comprises 16 residues. V shed 4 bases and J 5 bases; nucleotides not matched to a gene: 9. CDR3 region: CASSSAGTGDGDTQYF. The CDR3 bases are TGTGCCAGCAGCTCCGCTGGGACAGGGGACGGAGATACGCAGTATTTT.

This rearrangement joins TRBV24-1 to TRBJ1-1; no clear D gene. The CDR3 runs to 12 residues. V lost 4 bases and J 4 bases, leaving 6 bases between the germline ends. Germline V gives CDR1 KGHDR, CDR2 SFDVKD. The CDR3 DNA follows: TGTGCCACCAGTGACCGCGGCACTGAAGCTTTCTTT. Protein sequence: CATSDRGTEAFF.